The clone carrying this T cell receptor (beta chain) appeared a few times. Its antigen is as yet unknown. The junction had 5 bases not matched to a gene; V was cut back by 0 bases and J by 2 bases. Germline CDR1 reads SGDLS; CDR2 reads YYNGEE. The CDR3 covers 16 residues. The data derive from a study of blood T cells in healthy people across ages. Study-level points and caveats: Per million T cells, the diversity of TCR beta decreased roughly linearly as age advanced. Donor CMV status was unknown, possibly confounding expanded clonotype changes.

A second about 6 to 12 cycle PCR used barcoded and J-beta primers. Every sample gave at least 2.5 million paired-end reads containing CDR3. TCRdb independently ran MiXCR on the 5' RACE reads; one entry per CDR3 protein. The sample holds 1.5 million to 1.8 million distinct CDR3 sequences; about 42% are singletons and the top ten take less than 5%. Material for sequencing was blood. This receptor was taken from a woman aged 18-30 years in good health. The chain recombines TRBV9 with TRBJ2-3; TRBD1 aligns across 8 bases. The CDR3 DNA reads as TGTGCCAGCAGCGTAGCAGGGGGCGAAGTCACAGATACGCAGTATTTT. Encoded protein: CASSVAGGEVTDTQYF.